The rows below give T cell receptor beta chains drawn from one sample of a study of beta chain features in type 1 diabetes. The data were produced by immunoSEQ multiplex PCR, yet TCRdb's version contains in-frame clones alone and is incomplete. The repertoire holds roughly 220,000 clones, with 16% as singletons. The source material was naive CD4+ T cells from blood. Every receptor here comes from a man between 25 and 39 years old with type 1 diabetes. CDR3s leave out the opening cysteine and the closing phenylalanine or tryptophan. The D gene is left open where the match is weak.

v_call | d_call | cdr3_aa
TRBV25-1 | . | ATSIGGFDETQY
TRBV7-9 | . | ASSLPSGTQY
TRBV9 | TRBD1 | ASSVQDRGRNTGELF
TRBV29-1 | . | SVRELQETQY
TRBV7-7 | . | ASSLGDPNEQF
TRBV9 | . | ASSVGEGKQF
TRBV5-4 | . | ASSKGFRNQETQY
TRBV30 | TRBD1 | ALSGQARQPQH
TRBV29-1 | . | SARGPFVTEAF
TRBV16 | TRBD1 | ASTRTGLNTEAF
TRBV4-1 | . | ASSQDWQGTNYGYT
TRBV29-1 | TRBD1 | SAFRTGREETQY
TRBV7-9 | TRBD1 | ANYRGSTGELF
TRBV6-1 | TRBD1 | ASMETGYQETQY
TRBV7-9 | TRBD2 | ASSLVVAGAYEQY
TRBV14 | . | ASSRNMNTEAF
TRBV15 | . | ATSREGTPYEQY
TRBV29-1 | TRBD1 | KGQGEDYEQF
TRBV29-1 | . | SANSGTANYGYT
TRBV7-9 | . | ASSLSKGVTDTQY
TRBV30 | TRBD1 | AWTPDRGLQETQY
TRBV7-2 | . | ASSYQSTDTQY
TRBV7-9 | TRBD1 | ASSSTGGRETQY
TRBV10-3 | . | AISVKGTDTQY
TRBV4-1 | TRBD2 | ASSQGPLASGGFYNEQF
TRBV4-1 | . | ASSQDQRGQETQY
TRBV7-2 | TRBD1 | ASSRKGTAANTGELF
TRBV27 | TRBD2 | ASSPGLEGDTQY
TRBV10-3 | TRBD2 | AMGAGLSGANVLT
TRBV27 | . | ASSPFGGAETQY
TRBV28 | . | ASKASWYEQY
TRBV18 | . | ASSPDSSTDTQY
TRBV27 | . | ASSPPETGELF
TRBV29-1 | . | SVETRLTDTQY
TRBV25-1 | TRBD1 | ASSLGGTGSYEQY
TRBV10-3 | TRBD1 | AISGDSRNEQF
TRBV28 | TRBD1 | ASSDGQGSETQY
TRBV5-4 | TRBD1 | ASRGDRASEAF
TRBV29-1 | . | SVVDTKVNEQF
TRBV30 | TRBD2 | AWSVRLAGLSYEQY
TRBV2 | TRBD2 | ASSFPGTSGNTGELF
TRBV19 | . | ASIPGRMDTGELF
TRBV5-1 | . | ASSLAGTPYEQY
TRBV9 | TRBD1 | ASSDWPSFETGGGETQY
TRBV28 | TRBD2 | ASSFGAGALTDTQY
TRBV7-9 | . | AEGPQETQY
TRBV9 | . | ASSAGDSSGNTIY
TRBV23-1 | . | ASLANGETQY
TRBV5-1 | . | ASSFAGTRSDEKLF
TRBV11-2 | . | ASSLVSMTAQY
TRBV4-1 | . | ASSQEGAITEAF
TRBV30 | . | AWKRGPDGADTQY
TRBV4-1 | . | ASSQGRTPTDTQY
TRBV2 | TRBD1 | ASKGQGLLGNQPQH
TRBV7-9 | . | ASSPDSRPTTDTQY
TRBV10-3 | . | AISEGQGDDEQY
TRBV7-9 | . | APQDNYEQY
TRBV18 | . | ASSPGQGTDTQY
TRBV30 | . | AWSVAGTEKLF
TRBV5-1 | . | ASSPTVEETQY